Listed here are 6 T cell receptor beta chains from one sample, sequenced in a study of CD8 T cells in Susac syndrome. Roughly 0.5 to 1 ug RNA was reverse transcribed with random hexamers. TCRdb reprocessed the immunoSEQ multiplex PCR reads with MiXCR, giving one entry per CDR3 protein. Here the sample spans some 240,000 distinct CDR3 sequences, almost 97% being singletons. Specimen: CD4+ T cells from PBMCs. Receptor source: a human donor with Susac syndrome.

This chain uses TRBV12-5 with TRBJ2-5; possible D gene TRBD2, 6 bases. Germline V lookup: CDR1 LGHNT, CDR2 FRNRAP. Deletions cut 6 bases from V and 3 bases from J, with 17 bases between. The CDR3 is 15 amino acids. In DNA form, the CDR3 reads TGTGCTAGTGGCCTTGGAGGGAATATTGAAGAGACCCAGTACTTC. Protein: CASGLGGNIEETQYF. Based on the CDR3 plus reference TRBV12-5 and TRBJ2-5, the full variable domain is DARVTQTPRHKVTEMGQEVTMRCQPILGHNTVFWYRQTMMQGLELLAYFRNRAPLDDSGMPKDRFSAEMPDATLATLKIQPSEPRDSAVYFCASGLGGNIEETQYFGPGTRLLVL.

The V call is TRBV5-4, the J call TRBJ2-1; D is uncertain. Germline CDR1 SGHNT, CDR2 YYREEE (reference sequence). This CDR3 comprises 13 residues. V shed 2 bases and J shed 4 bases, with 7 bases lying between them. This CDR3 reads CASSFTPYNEQFF. In DNA, the CDR3 is TGTGCCAGCAGCTTTACCCCTTACAATGAGCAGTTCTTC.

The chain joins TRBV3-1 to TRBJ1-3; D not certain. Germline V gives CDR1 LGHDT, CDR2 YNNKEL (reference sequence). This CDR3 is 15 amino acids long. The V end lost 1 base, the J end lost 4 bases, and 11 bases lay between the germline ends. CDR3 sequence (DNA): TGTGCCAGCAGCCAAGCGGCAGGAGCGGGAAACACCATATATTTT. This translates into CASSQAAGAGNTIYF.

This chain uses TRBV30 with TRBJ1-2; no firm D call. Germline CDR1 and CDR2: GTSNPN and SVGIG (reference sequence). Trimming removed 0 bases from V and 5 bases from J, with 4 bases in between. The length of the CDR3 is 11 residues. In DNA, the CDR3 is TGTGCCTGGAGTGTGCGGTATGGCTACACCTTC. Translation gives CAWSVRYGYTF. The full variable domain, completed using reference TRBV30 and TRBJ1-2, is SQTIHQWPATLVQPVGSPLSLECTVEGTSNPNLYWYRQAAGRGLQLLFYSVGIGQISSEVPQNLSASRPQDRQFILSSKKLLLSDSGFYLCAWSVRYGYTFGSGTRLTVV.

The CDR3 DNA sequence: TGTGCCAGCAGCCCCCCAACAGGGAGGGGAGATACGCAGTATTTT. This gives the protein CASSPPTGRGDTQYF. This chain connects TRBV7-9 to TRBJ2-3; tentatively, D is TRBD2 (7 bases). In germline, CDR1 is SEHNR, CDR2 FQNEAQ (reference sequence). This CDR3 has 15 residues. V gave up 5 bases and J gave up 5 bases, with 17 bases separating them.

The chain couples TRBV4-2 to TRBJ2-7; D ambiguous. The CDR3 runs 15 residues. Germline V gives CDR1 LGHNA, CDR2 YNFKEQ. Trimming took off 0 bases at V and 1 base at J, with 10 bases between the two ends. The CDR3 region is CASSQETAGSYEQYF. The CDR3 DNA follows: TGTGCCAGCAGCCAAGAGACGGCCGGGTCCTACGAGCAGTACTTC.